The clone carrying this TCR beta chain was recorded a few times. Its specificity is not known. The data belong to a study of T cell repertoires in cytomegalovirus infection. Study summary: CMV infection and matching HLA type were both indicated by public TCR beta signatures. Study outcomes and limitations: CMV-specific TCR beta clonotypes restricted by HLA-C dominated the ex vivo response. The cumulative frequency of public TCR beta families identified carriers of CMV plus the relevant HLA.

The CDR3 sequence is 14 residues long. The V gene lost 6 bases and the J gene lost 4 bases, with 10 bases spanning the gap. From germline, CDR1 is MDHEN and CDR2 SYDVKM. In TCRdb, the reads were re-called with MiXCR into one record per CDR3 protein. The data contain hundreds of thousands of distinct CDR3 sequences, 30% to 40% of them singletons. Source: cultured CD8+ T cells from PBMCs, taken from culture after CMV antigen stimulation. The gene calls are TRBV28 and TRBJ2-6, with D hard to call. This sequence was found in a human donor in good health (CMV status not recorded). Some clones in this sample may be carry-over from other donors' samples. CDR3 nucleotide sequence: TGTGCCAGCAGGGCAAAAGAAGGGGCCAACGTCCTGACTTTC. Protein: CASRAKEGANVLTF.